These T cell receptor beta chains were read from a single sample in a study of blood T cell repertoires in COVID-19. Produced via immunoSEQ multiplex PCR; TCRdb's table is partial and in-frame only. The sample shows approximately 180,000 clones, around nine tenths of them seen only once. Sequenced material: peripheral blood. The receptor set was obtained from a human donor in a cohort sampled during active COVID-19. CDR3s include the opening cysteine and the closing phenylalanine or tryptophan. D genes are given only for firm matches. Clone size, where shown, is once, few, many, or a class for clones that have expanded.

j_call: TRBJ2-1; v_call: TRBV4-2; d_call: TRBD2; clone_size: NA; cdr3_nt: TGTGCCAGCAGCCAAGAAGGGACTAGCGGAGGTTACTCCTACAATGAGCAGTTCTTC; cdr3_aa: CASSQEGTSGGYSYNEQFF
j_call: TRBJ1-6; v_call: TRBV30; d_call: NA; clone_size: few; cdr3_nt: TGTGCCTGGAGTAGATGGGGGCGCGTAGATTCACCCCTCCACTTT; cdr3_aa: CAWSRWGRVDSPLHF
j_call: TRBJ1-1; v_call: TRBV12-3/TRBV12-4; d_call: NA; clone_size: NA; cdr3_nt: TGTGCCAGCAGGGGCGGGCATATTGAAGCTTTCTTT; cdr3_aa: CASRGGHIEAFF
j_call: TRBJ2-5; v_call: TRBV2; d_call: NA; clone_size: NA; cdr3_nt: TGTGCCAGCTGGGGCCCCCAAGAGACCCAGTACTTC; cdr3_aa: CASWGPQETQYF
j_call: TRBJ1-1; v_call: TRBV15; d_call: NA; clone_size: NA; cdr3_nt: TGTGCCACCAGCAGAGATGGCGGGAACACTGAAGCTTTCTTT; cdr3_aa: CATSRDGGNTEAFF
j_call: TRBJ2-3; v_call: TRBV10-3; d_call: TRBD2; clone_size: NA; cdr3_nt: TGTGCCATCAGTGAGTCCCCTAGCGGGGGGGATACGCAGTATTTT; cdr3_aa: CAISESPSGGDTQYF
j_call: TRBJ2-7; v_call: TRBV4-3; d_call: NA; clone_size: NA; cdr3_nt: TGCGCCAGCAGCCAAGATAATACGGGGAGCTCCTACGAGCAGTACTTC; cdr3_aa: CASSQDNTGSSYEQYF
j_call: TRBJ1-5; v_call: TRBV30; d_call: TRBD1; clone_size: once; cdr3_nt: TGTGCCTGGAGCGACCCGGACAGGGGGCTTGGGAATCAGCCCCAGCATTTT; cdr3_aa: CAWSDPDRGLGNQPQHF
j_call: TRBJ1-5; v_call: TRBV6-1; d_call: NA; clone_size: NA; cdr3_nt: TGTGCCAGCAGTGAACGAGGAGGTCGTCAGCCCCAGCATTTT; cdr3_aa: CASSERGGRQPQHF
j_call: TRBJ1-3; v_call: TRBV7-2; d_call: TRBD1; clone_size: NA; cdr3_nt: TGTGCCAGCAGCACCCGGACAGGGGTAAACACCATATATTTT; cdr3_aa: CASSTRTGVNTIYF
j_call: TRBJ2-5; v_call: TRBV6-6; d_call: NA; clone_size: NA; cdr3_nt: TGTGCCAGCGGGGCACAAGAGACCCAGTACTTC; cdr3_aa: CASGAQETQYF
j_call: TRBJ2-1; v_call: TRBV6-2/TRBV6-3; d_call: TRBD2; clone_size: NA; cdr3_nt: TGTGCCAGCAGTTTTGAGCGGGAGACAGGAAATGAGCAGTTCTTC; cdr3_aa: CASSFERETGNEQFF
j_call: TRBJ2-3; v_call: TRBV5-4; d_call: TRBD2; clone_size: once; cdr3_nt: TGTGCCAGCACCCCCGGGGCTAGCGGGATAATAGTGGCAGATACGCAGTATTTT; cdr3_aa: CASTPGASGIIVADTQYF
j_call: TRBJ2-1; v_call: TRBV14; d_call: TRBD2; clone_size: NA; cdr3_nt: TGTGCCAGCAGCCAATTTACTAGCGGGTATGGTGAGCAGTTCTTC; cdr3_aa: CASSQFTSGYGEQFF
j_call: TRBJ2-3; v_call: TRBV4-3; d_call: TRBD2; clone_size: NA; cdr3_nt: TGCGCCAGCAGCCAAGATTTACGAGCGGGGGGGCGAGATACGCAGTATTTT; cdr3_aa: CASSQDLRAGGRDTQYF
j_call: TRBJ1-3; v_call: TRBV5-1; d_call: TRBD1; clone_size: NA; cdr3_nt: TGCGCCAGCAGCTGGGGACAGGGCGTTGGAAACACCATATATTTT; cdr3_aa: CASSWGQGVGNTIYF
j_call: TRBJ1-2; v_call: TRBV7-2; d_call: TRBD1; clone_size: NA; cdr3_nt: TGTGCCAGCAGCAAACGGGACAGCGCCTATGGCTACACCTTC; cdr3_aa: CASSKRDSAYGYTF
j_call: TRBJ2-7; v_call: TRBV21-1; d_call: NA; clone_size: NA; cdr3_nt: TGTGCCAGCAGCAAAGAACGGAGGCTAGTCCACTACGAGCAGTACTTC; cdr3_aa: CASSKERRLVHYEQYF
j_call: TRBJ2-7; v_call: TRBV5-4; d_call: TRBD2; clone_size: NA; cdr3_nt: TGTGCCAGCAGCTCCCTAGCGGGGGGCCCGACTCCCGAGCAGTACTTC; cdr3_aa: CASSSLAGGPTPEQYF
j_call: TRBJ2-7; v_call: TRBV28; d_call: NA; clone_size: once; cdr3_nt: TGTGCCAGCAGTTTACCTGCGGACGAGCAGTACTTC; cdr3_aa: CASSLPADEQYF
j_call: TRBJ2-1; v_call: TRBV12-5; d_call: NA; clone_size: NA; cdr3_nt: TGTGCTAGTGGCTTGACAGACTACAATGAGCAGTTCTTC; cdr3_aa: CASGLTDYNEQFF
j_call: TRBJ2-5; v_call: TRBV10-3; d_call: TRBD2; clone_size: NA; cdr3_nt: TGTGCCAGTCACCCCTCCGGGGGGGGCAACCAAGAGACCCAGTACTTC; cdr3_aa: CASHPSGGGNQETQYF
j_call: TRBJ2-7; v_call: TRBV9; d_call: TRBD2; clone_size: NA; cdr3_nt: TGTGCCAGCAGCCCCGGGACTAGCGGGAGGGAATACGAGCAGTACTTC; cdr3_aa: CASSPGTSGREYEQYF
j_call: TRBJ2-7; v_call: TRBV9; d_call: NA; clone_size: few; cdr3_nt: TGTGCCAGCAGCGTGACTAGTTTCTTCTACGAGCAGTACTTC; cdr3_aa: CASSVTSFFYEQYF
j_call: TRBJ2-2; v_call: TRBV21-1; d_call: NA; clone_size: NA; cdr3_nt: TGTGCCAGCAGCAAAGCAGGGTCCAGGGGACAACTGAACACCGGGGAGCTGTTTTTT; cdr3_aa: CASSKAGSRGQLNTGELFF
j_call: TRBJ2-3; v_call: TRBV27; d_call: NA; clone_size: NA; cdr3_nt: TGTGCCAGCAGTGGGCTAGATACGCAGTATTTT; cdr3_aa: CASSGLDTQYF
j_call: TRBJ2-5; v_call: TRBV12-3/TRBV12-4; d_call: NA; clone_size: NA; cdr3_nt: TGTGCCAGCAGTCGATCAGGGGAAAAGACCCAGTACTTC; cdr3_aa: CASSRSGEKTQYF
j_call: TRBJ2-1; v_call: TRBV29-1; d_call: NA; clone_size: NA; cdr3_nt: TGCAGCGTACGGGACTCTTCCCCCTACAATGAGCAGTTCTTC; cdr3_aa: CSVRDSSPYNEQFF
j_call: TRBJ2-7; v_call: TRBV10-2; d_call: TRBD2; clone_size: NA; cdr3_nt: TGCGCCAGCAGTGACGGACTAGCGGGAAAAGAGCAGTACTTC; cdr3_aa: CASSDGLAGKEQYF
j_call: TRBJ2-7; v_call: TRBV2; d_call: TRBD2; clone_size: NA; cdr3_nt: TGTGCCAGCAGTGAGCGGGGGGCCGGCGAGCAGTACTTC; cdr3_aa: CASSERGAGEQYF
j_call: TRBJ1-5; v_call: TRBV15; d_call: NA; clone_size: NA; cdr3_nt: TGTGCCACCAGCAGAGGACTCTATAGCAATCAGCCCCAGCATTTT; cdr3_aa: CATSRGLYSNQPQHF
j_call: TRBJ2-1; v_call: TRBV24-1; d_call: TRBD1; clone_size: NA; cdr3_nt: TGTGCCACCAGTGATTGGACAGGGGACGAGCAGTTCTTC; cdr3_aa: CATSDWTGDEQFF
j_call: TRBJ1-6; v_call: TRBV24-1; d_call: TRBD1; clone_size: NA; cdr3_nt: TGTGCCACCAGTGACAGACAGGGGCGGAATTCACCCCTCCACTTT; cdr3_aa: CATSDRQGRNSPLHF
j_call: TRBJ2-7; v_call: TRBV2; d_call: NA; clone_size: NA; cdr3_nt: TGTGCCAGCAGTGAATTCGTCTACGAGCAGTACTTC; cdr3_aa: CASSEFVYEQYF
j_call: TRBJ2-1; v_call: TRBV7-2; d_call: TRBD2; clone_size: NA; cdr3_nt: TGTGCCAGCAGCTCCCCCGGACTAGCGAATGAGCAGTTCTTC; cdr3_aa: CASSSPGLANEQFF
j_call: TRBJ2-7; v_call: TRBV5-4; d_call: NA; clone_size: NA; cdr3_nt: TGTGCCAGCAGCTGGAACAGGGTTGGCGAGCAGTACTTC; cdr3_aa: CASSWNRVGEQYF
j_call: TRBJ2-3; v_call: TRBV3-1/TRBV3-2; d_call: NA; clone_size: NA; cdr3_nt: TGTGCCAGCAGCCAAGTTACCGGCGGTCTCGGGGATACGCAGTATTTT; cdr3_aa: CASSQVTGGLGDTQYF
j_call: TRBJ1-4; v_call: TRBV29-1; d_call: NA; clone_size: NA; cdr3_nt: TGCAGCGCGGGAACCGGGACAAAGGAAAAACTGTTTTTT; cdr3_aa: CSAGTGTKEKLFF
j_call: TRBJ2-3; v_call: TRBV7-2; d_call: NA; clone_size: once; cdr3_nt: TGTGCCAGCAGCTTAGTGGCATTGGGGACTGGACGAAATACGCAGTATTTT; cdr3_aa: CASSLVALGTGRNTQYF
j_call: TRBJ1-1; v_call: TRBV18; d_call: NA; clone_size: NA; cdr3_nt: TGTGCCAGCTCACCAAGGACAGCAATAGACACTGAAGCTTTCTTT; cdr3_aa: CASSPRTAIDTEAFF
j_call: TRBJ2-2; v_call: TRBV5-1; d_call: NA; clone_size: NA; cdr3_nt: TGCGCCAGCAGCCAGTTCAGGAACACCGGGGAGCTGTTTTTT; cdr3_aa: CASSQFRNTGELFF
j_call: TRBJ1-1; v_call: TRBV12-5; d_call: NA; clone_size: once; cdr3_nt: TGTGCTAGTGGTTTGGTATTGGGGGGTGGGGACACTGAAGCTTTCTTT; cdr3_aa: CASGLVLGGGDTEAFF
j_call: TRBJ1-1; v_call: TRBV7-9; d_call: NA; clone_size: NA; cdr3_nt: TGTGCCAGCAGCTTGGGGGGACGGGAGAACACTGAAGCTTTCTTT; cdr3_aa: CASSLGGRENTEAFF
j_call: TRBJ1-2; v_call: TRBV18; d_call: NA; clone_size: NA; cdr3_nt: TGTGCCAGCTTTAACGGGACAAGGAACTATGGCTACACCTTC; cdr3_aa: CASFNGTRNYGYTF
j_call: TRBJ1-1; v_call: TRBV4-3; d_call: NA; clone_size: NA; cdr3_nt: TGCGCCAGCAGCCAAGGGCAGGGGAACACTGAAGCTTTCTTT; cdr3_aa: CASSQGQGNTEAFF
j_call: TRBJ2-7; v_call: TRBV4-2; d_call: TRBD1; clone_size: once; cdr3_nt: TGTGCCAGCAGCCAAGGTTCCGGGACAGGGGGCCAGGAGCAGTACTTC; cdr3_aa: CASSQGSGTGGQEQYF
j_call: TRBJ2-2; v_call: TRBV10-3; d_call: TRBD1; clone_size: NA; cdr3_nt: TGTGCCATCCTTGGACAGGGCCACACCGGGGAGCTGTTTTTT; cdr3_aa: CAILGQGHTGELFF
j_call: TRBJ1-1; v_call: TRBV27; d_call: NA; clone_size: NA; cdr3_nt: TGTGCCAGCAGGCTGCCGGGAGGGGGCACTGAAGCTTTCTTT; cdr3_aa: CASRLPGGGTEAFF
j_call: TRBJ2-6; v_call: TRBV30; d_call: NA; clone_size: NA; cdr3_nt: TGTGCCTGGGCGACAGGTCGCTCTGGGGCCAACGTCCTGACTTTC; cdr3_aa: CAWATGRSGANVLTF
j_call: TRBJ1-3; v_call: TRBV7-2; d_call: NA; clone_size: NA; cdr3_nt: TGTGCCAGCAGCTTAGTCCAGGGCCCTGGAAACACCATATATTTT; cdr3_aa: CASSLVQGPGNTIYF
j_call: TRBJ1-2; v_call: TRBV9; d_call: TRBD1; clone_size: NA; cdr3_nt: TGTGCCAGCAGCGTAGAGGCAGGGGGTAATGGCTACACCTTC; cdr3_aa: CASSVEAGGNGYTF
j_call: TRBJ2-7; v_call: TRBV5-6; d_call: TRBD2; clone_size: NA; cdr3_nt: TGTGCCAGCAGCCGGGGACTAGCGGGCACGTCCTACGAGCAGTACTTC; cdr3_aa: CASSRGLAGTSYEQYF